This passage covers 19 T cell receptor beta chains from one sample sequenced in a study of vaccination and CD4 T cells after COVID-19. Sequence data for DNA of cultured CD4+ T cells were generated by the Oncomine TCR Beta short-read assay. A single record per CDR3 protein comes from TCRdb applying MiXCR to the PCR reads. The sample lists approximately 20,000 distinct CDR3 sequences, around 50% occurring once. These receptors' targets are unknown. Treatment indicated: roughly ten-day PBMC culture with coronavirus spike peptide pools or control peptides (ViraFEST assay). Material for sequencing was CD4+ T cells from blood, cultured in vitro. The receptors were gathered from a human donor who had recovered from COVID-19.

CDR3 loop: CASKTGTLNSPLHF. CDR3 DNA: TGTGCCAGTAAGACCGGGACACTGAATTCACCCCTCCACTTT. The V call is TRBV6-1, the J call TRBJ1-6, with D tentatively TRBD1 (6 bases). The V gene lost 9 bases and the J gene lost 7 bases, with 16 bases spanning the gap. This CDR3 contains 14 residues. Germline V gene sequence: CDR1 MNHNS, CDR2 SASEGT.

The chain couples TRBV4-2 to TRBJ1-2; D is perhaps TRBD1 (5 bases). The germline CDR1 and CDR2 sequences are LGHNA and YNFKEQ. The CDR3 is 12 amino acids. Deletions cut 1 base from V and 8 bases from J, with 8 bases between. The DNA of the CDR3 is TGTGCCAGCAGCCAAGGGGGGAGCGGCTACACCTTC. Amino acids: CASSQGGSGYTF.

The CDR3 DNA is TGTGCCACCAGTGAGGGGGAAGGACAGGGTAACTACGAGCAGTACTTC. Its protein is CATSEGEGQGNYEQYF. The chain uses TRBV24-1 and TRBJ2-7; 8 bases map to TRBD1. With V trimmed by 4 bases and J by 3 bases, 10 bases remained unmatched. CDR3 length: 16 amino acids. From germline, CDR1 is KGHDR and CDR2 SFDVKD.

The rearrangement uses TRBV5-1 and TRBJ1-1, with D maybe TRBD1 (6 bases). The V gene's germline CDR1 is SGHRS and CDR2 YFSETQ. This CDR3 comprises 13 residues. V lost 4 bases and J 3 bases, leaving 10 bases between the germline ends. Here the CDR3 reads CASSGGQYTEAFF. CDR3 DNA: TGCGCCAGCAGCGGAGGACAGTACACTGAAGCTTTCTTT.

This clonotype has just a few counts. The V gene is TRBV20-1, the J gene TRBJ1-1, with a tentative D call TRBD1 (6 bases). V was cut by 2 bases and J by 5 bases, with 15 bases left in between. The CDR3 covers 14 residues. Per the germline V gene, CDR1 is DFQATT and CDR2 is SNEGSKA (reference sequence). Written as DNA, the CDR3 is TGCAGTGCTAGAAAGGGGGGGGCGCGGACTGAAGCTTTCTTT. Translating it yields CSARKGGARTEAFF.

This sequence joins TRBV3-1 and TRBJ1-3, with D possibly matching TRBD1 (5 bases). With 1 base removed from V and 7 bases from J, the gap between germline ends came to 8 bases. CDR3 length: 13 residues. Germline CDR1 is LGHDT and CDR2 is YNNKEL (reference sequence). CDR3 sequence (DNA): TGTGCCAGCAGCCAAGTTGGGGGTAACACCATATATTTT. It translates to CASSQVGGNTIYF.

This clonotype has just a few counts. V and J are TRBV19 and TRBJ2-7, with 7 bases that match TRBD1. Trimming at V came to 4 bases and at J to 5 bases, leaving 8 bases not matched to a gene. Germline V gene data show CDR1 as LNHDA and CDR2 as SQIVND (reference sequence). The length of the CDR3 is 14 residues. Written as DNA, the CDR3 is TGTGCCAGTAGTAGGAGACAGGGTATGGACGAGCAGTACTTC. It specifies CASSRRQGMDEQYF. Variable domain in full (rest from reference TRBV19 and TRBJ2-7): DGGITQSPKYLFRKEGQNVTLSCEQNLNHDAMYWYRQDPGQGLRLIYYSQIVNDFQKGDIAEGYSVSREKKESFPLTVTSAQKNPTAFYLCASSRRQGMDEQYFGPGTRLTVT.

In DNA form, the CDR3 reads TGTGCCAGCACGGGACTAGCGGACTCCTACGAGCAGTACTTC. It codes for CASTGLADSYEQYF. The gene calls are TRBV25-1 and TRBJ2-7, with 11 bases matching TRBD2. The J segment lost 0 bases and the V segment lost 7 bases, leaving 2 bases of the junction unmatched. CDR3 length: 14 residues. The germline gives CDR1 MGHDK, CDR2 SYGVNS.

This clonotype occurred a few times. This chain links TRBV15 with TRBJ2-3; 8 bases are a match to TRBD2. The V segment lost 4 bases and the J segment 2 bases; nucleotides outside the gene matches: 5. The germline V gene has CDR1 LNHNV and CDR2 YYDKDF (reference sequence). This CDR3 comprises 15 residues. The CDR3 protein is CATSTGLGPTDTQYF. In nucleotides, the CDR3 is TGTGCCACCAGCACGGGACTAGGCCCCACAGATACGCAGTATTTT.

J is TRBJ1-6 and V is TRBV18; TRBD1 matches 8 bases. The J segment lost 10 bases and the V segment lost 2 bases, leaving 4 bases of the junction unmatched. Germline lookup yields CDR1 KGHSH and CDR2 LQKENI. There are 14 residues in the CDR3. DNA of the CDR3: TGTGCCAGCTCACCAGGACAGGGACGATCACCCCTCCACTTT. Translating gives CASSPGQGRSPLHF.

The chain joins TRBV10-2 to TRBJ1-6, with D tentatively TRBD1 (6 bases). This CDR3 has 13 amino acids. Per germline, CDR1 WSHSY and CDR2 SAAADI. With 1 base removed from V and 9 bases from J, the gap between germline ends came to 7 bases. CDR3 DNA: TGCGCCAGCAGTGAGTTAGGGGGTTCACCCCTCCACTTT. Translated: CASSELGGSPLHF.

The table lists this clonotype with a few counts. This chain links TRBV5-4 with TRBJ2-5, with TRBD1 matching 9 bases. The germline V gene has CDR1 SGHNT and CDR2 YYREEE (reference sequence). CDR3 size: 15 residues. J was trimmed by 4 bases and V by 4 bases; bases with no gene match: 8. CDR3 in DNA: TGTGCCAGCAGCGATAAACAGGGGGCGGGAGAGACCCAGTACTTC. Protein: CASSDKQGAGETQYF.

The chain combines TRBV20-1 with TRBJ1-2; no clear D gene. CDR1 is DFQATT, CDR2 SNEGSKA, per germline (reference sequence). The CDR3 is 13 amino acids. V lost 1 base and J lost 4, with 10 bases in between. The CDR3 sequence: CSARGTGSYGYTF. The CDR3 bases are TGCAGTGCTAGAGGGACGGGAAGCTATGGCTACACCTTC.

This clonotype was seen only a few times. This rearrangement joins TRBV11-2 to TRBJ1-1; TRBD1 agrees at 7 bases. The CDR3 has 14 residues. Germline CDR1 is SGHAT and CDR2 is FQNNGV. The V segment lost 4 bases and the J segment 6 bases; nucleotides outside the gene matches: 8. The CDR3 coding sequence is TGTGCCAGCAGCTCGAACAGGGGTCGGCCTGAAGCTTTCTTT. Its translation: CASSSNRGRPEAFF.

The sample holds a few counts of this clonotype. The CDR3 bases are TGTGCCAGCAGTCCAGGGGGGTGGAACACTGAAGCTTTCTTT. Its protein product is CASSPGGWNTEAFF. J is TRBJ1-1 and V is TRBV28; TRBD1 agrees at 7 bases. CDR1 is MDHEN and CDR2 is SYDVKM in the germline V gene. The CDR3 runs 14 residues. Trimming at V came to 5 bases and at J to 1 base, leaving 4 bases not matched to a gene.

The chain is built from TRBV27 and TRBJ2-1; TRBD2 aligns across 7 bases. The V segment lost 0 bases and the J segment 4 bases; nucleotides outside the gene matches: 9. The CDR3 extends over 17 amino acids. Germline V gene data show CDR1 as MNHEY and CDR2 as SMNVEV (reference sequence). The CDR3 sequence is CASSLSSTSAIYNEQFF. CDR3 nucleotides: TGTGCCAGCAGTTTATCGAGTACTAGCGCGATATACAATGAGCAGTTCTTC.

The rearrangement links TRBV12-5 to TRBJ2-5; D is unresolved. V was cut by 1 base and J by 1 base, with 4 bases left in between. The CDR3 extends over 13 amino acids. Germline CDR1 reads LGHNT; CDR2 reads FRNRAP. The CDR3 here is CASGLGTQETQYF. CDR3 in DNA: TGTGCTAGTGGTTTGGGGACCCAAGAGACCCAGTACTTC.

This chain uses TRBV27 with TRBJ1-4; no firm D call. The CDR3 length is 13 residues. Per germline, CDR1 MNHEY and CDR2 SMNVEV (reference sequence). V was clipped by 8 bases and J by 5 bases, with 12 bases between them. This chain's CDR3 is CASQNHGNEKLFF. CDR3 nucleotide sequence: TGTGCCAGCCAGAACCACGGAAATGAAAAACTGTTTTTT.

A few counts support this clonotype. V usage is TRBV19 and J usage is TRBJ1-5, with 7 bases fitting TRBD1. The CDR3 is 17 residues long. The germline V gene has CDR1 LNHDA and CDR2 SQIVND (reference sequence). The junction had 11 bases not matched to a gene; V was cut back by 6 bases and J by 0 bases. CDR3 in amino acids: CASSLLQGTYSNQPQHF. DNA of the CDR3: TGTGCCAGTAGCCTCTTACAGGGGACGTATAGCAATCAGCCCCAGCATTTT.